The source of this T cell receptor beta chain is a study of patients and donors after allogeneic stem cell transplantation (dated by TCRdb to 2018 to 2020). CDR1 and CDR2, looked up from the germline V gene, are SGHAT and FQNNGV. The CDR3 contains 18 residues, cysteine and phenylalanine counted. The sequence is cut down to CDR3 DNA, 54 bases in frame from base 1. Ends trimmed: V by 2 bases, J by 2 bases; bases unmatched to a gene: 11. Worth noting for this clonotype: The antigen it recognizes is unknown. Within one base of it there is no much larger clone, and no base qualities were kept.

Library creation used RT-PCR. The instrument given in TCRdb is NextSeq 550. Clones were called with MiXCR by TCRdb after fastp trimmed the public reads at Q25, and only in-frame beta chains were retained. CDR3 protein sequences are deduplicated, and each keeps its most common genes and DNA. The sample table holds over 350,000 distinct CDR3 sequences, of which approximately 16% were seen once. 7.2% of the sample is taken by the ten largest. The TCR was taken from a human donor who was either an allogeneic HSCT recipient or a stem cell or donor lymphocyte infusion donor (not recorded which). It is not recorded whose cells these are; they may come from a transplant donor. Here the chain combines TRBV11-2 and TRBJ2-7, with TRBD1 identical over 11 junction bases. Sequenced input: blood, either unsorted or a sorted T cell fraction (not recorded which). The sequence in DNA is TGTGCCAGCAGCTTAAGAAGCCAAACGGGACAGGGGGCCTACGAGCAGTACTTC. This encodes CASSLRSQTGQGAYEQYF.